A selection of T cell receptor beta chains follows, all from one sample in a study of shared clonotypes between healthy human individuals. Data came from immunoSEQ multiplex PCR; TCRdb stores just in-frame clones and leaves some out. The sample carries about 2.3 million clones, about nine tenths recorded once. Sequenced input: naive CD4+ T cells from PBMCs. These receptors originate from a man aged 18 to 35 in good health. Some clones in this sample may be carry-over from other donors' samples. Each CDR3 is given with its conserved first and last residue. Fields, in order: J gene, CDR3 length, V gene, CDR3 protein.

J gene: TRBJ2-3
CDR3 length: 16
V gene: TRBV10-3
CDR3 protein: CATRGLADRSTDTQYF

J gene: TRBJ1-1
CDR3 length: 15
V gene: TRBV5-1
CDR3 protein: CASSSRTGGNTEAFF

J gene: TRBJ1-3
CDR3 length: 15
V gene: TRBV7-9
CDR3 protein: CASSFARETGNTIYF

J gene: TRBJ2-1
CDR3 length: 12
V gene: TRBV5-4
CDR3 protein: CASSLNGGEQFF

J gene: TRBJ2-5
CDR3 length: 15
V gene: TRBV9
CDR3 protein: CASSVDYAGQETQYF

J gene: TRBJ1-2
CDR3 length: 14
V gene: TRBV6-1
CDR3 protein: CASGTGGAGYGYTF

J gene: TRBJ2-5
CDR3 length: 13
V gene: TRBV5-6
CDR3 protein: CASSPGVQETQYF

J gene: TRBJ2-7
CDR3 length: 13
V gene: TRBV10-3
CDR3 protein: CAPTLAPSHEQYF

J gene: TRBJ2-7
CDR3 length: 18
V gene: TRBV7-8
CDR3 protein: CASSPNGLAGVWAYEQYF

J gene: TRBJ2-5
CDR3 length: 14
V gene: TRBV27
CDR3 protein: CATKQGGRLETQYF

J gene: TRBJ2-1
CDR3 length: 15
V gene: TRBV9
CDR3 protein: CASSPRVLAYNEQFF

J gene: TRBJ2-7
CDR3 length: 13
V gene: TRBV11-2
CDR3 protein: CASSRDLKDEQYF

J gene: TRBJ2-3
CDR3 length: 16
V gene: TRBV6-5
CDR3 protein: CASSYSGVGAGDTQYF

J gene: TRBJ1-2
CDR3 length: 16
V gene: TRBV19
CDR3 protein: CASSIDAEWQGSGYTF

J gene: TRBJ1-2
CDR3 length: 14
V gene: TRBV6-6
CDR3 protein: CASSQTGLGLGYTF

J gene: TRBJ1-5
CDR3 length: 17
V gene: TRBV2
CDR3 protein: CASSELRVPASNQPQHF

J gene: TRBJ1-2
CDR3 length: 12
V gene: TRBV2
CDR3 protein: CASGREFGGYTF

J gene: TRBJ2-3
CDR3 length: 15
V gene: TRBV18
CDR3 protein: CASSPGDGPGDTQYF

J gene: TRBJ2-7
CDR3 length: 16
V gene: TRBV19
CDR3 protein: CASSIGFGQGAYEQYF

J gene: TRBJ2-7
CDR3 length: 14
V gene: TRBV13
CDR3 protein: CASSLGRGGYEQYF

J gene: TRBJ2-1
CDR3 length: 17
V gene: TRBV5-1
CDR3 protein: CASSREAGVVSYNEQFF

J gene: TRBJ2-2
CDR3 length: 16
V gene: TRBV25-1
CDR3 protein: CASSVVRTGNTGELFF

J gene: TRBJ2-5
CDR3 length: 14
V gene: TRBV6-1
CDR3 protein: CASRATRAQETQYF

J gene: TRBJ1-2
CDR3 length: 14
V gene: TRBV19
CDR3 protein: CASTGNRGLYGYTF

J gene: TRBJ1-3
CDR3 length: 16
V gene: TRBV19
CDR3 protein: CASSITGGPSGNTIYF

J gene: TRBJ2-1
CDR3 length: 16
V gene: TRBV30
CDR3 protein: CAWSSRTSRHYNEQFF

J gene: TRBJ2-3
CDR3 length: 17
V gene: TRBV10-3
CDR3 protein: CAISESTLKDRARTQYF

J gene: TRBJ1-1
CDR3 length: 13
V gene: TRBV5-4
CDR3 protein: CASSDRGAGEAFF

J gene: TRBJ1-4
CDR3 length: 16
V gene: TRBV5-1
CDR3 protein: CASSLFAQGPNEKLFF

J gene: TRBJ1-2
CDR3 length: 12
V gene: TRBV11-2
CDR3 protein: CASSQRGVGYTF

J gene: TRBJ2-2
CDR3 length: 16
V gene: TRBV4-3
CDR3 protein: CASSQDPRARGGELFF

J gene: TRBJ1-4
CDR3 length: 14
V gene: TRBV5-1
CDR3 protein: CASSPLTGQEKLFF

J gene: TRBJ2-5
CDR3 length: 17
V gene: TRBV4-3
CDR3 protein: CASSLGLAGKYQETQYF

J gene: TRBJ2-5
CDR3 length: 13
V gene: TRBV7-2
CDR3 protein: CASSLSRGETQYF

J gene: TRBJ1-5
CDR3 length: 14
V gene: TRBV29-1
CDR3 protein: CSVSFGNSNQPQHF

J gene: TRBJ1-2
CDR3 length: 15
V gene: TRBV7-9
CDR3 protein: CASSTSGQRNYGYTF

J gene: TRBJ2-5
CDR3 length: 12
V gene: TRBV19
CDR3 protein: CASSIDLETQYF

J gene: TRBJ2-2
CDR3 length: 17
V gene: TRBV7-6
CDR3 protein: CASSLVVGTEYTGELFF

J gene: TRBJ1-4
CDR3 length: 15
V gene: TRBV7-9
CDR3 protein: CASSPGQGAVEKLFF

J gene: TRBJ2-5
CDR3 length: 15
V gene: TRBV19
CDR3 protein: CASSTSTGIQETQYF

J gene: TRBJ2-2
CDR3 length: 18
V gene: TRBV18
CDR3 protein: CASSPGLAGGGVAGELFF

J gene: TRBJ1-1
CDR3 length: 10
V gene: TRBV6-1
CDR3 protein: CASSEGVAFF

J gene: TRBJ2-4
CDR3 length: 16
V gene: TRBV4-1
CDR3 protein: CASSRLGPLPKNIQYF

J gene: TRBJ1-2
CDR3 length: 14
V gene: TRBV2
CDR3 protein: CASSVGQLVDGYTF

J gene: TRBJ2-7
CDR3 length: 15
V gene: TRBV27
CDR3 protein: CASSLFADRGGEQYF

J gene: TRBJ2-4
CDR3 length: 14
V gene: TRBV9
CDR3 protein: CASSPRGSGNIQYF

J gene: TRBJ1-4
CDR3 length: 13
V gene: TRBV28
CDR3 protein: CASLDRESFKLFF

J gene: TRBJ2-7
CDR3 length: 14
V gene: TRBV7-2
CDR3 protein: CASSLGTGIYEQYF

J gene: TRBJ1-2
CDR3 length: 15
V gene: TRBV7-2
CDR3 protein: CASREDRRSNYGYTF

J gene: TRBJ1-5
CDR3 length: 13
V gene: TRBV12-5
CDR3 protein: CASGSGVFQPQHF

J gene: TRBJ2-2
CDR3 length: 14
V gene: TRBV7-2
CDR3 protein: CASSLETGTGELFF

J gene: TRBJ2-2
CDR3 length: 15
V gene: TRBV29-1
CDR3 protein: CSATGRRHNTGELFF

J gene: TRBJ2-1
CDR3 length: 16
V gene: TRBV27
CDR3 protein: CASIPDRTGALNEQFF

J gene: TRBJ1-2
CDR3 length: 14
V gene: TRBV4-1
CDR3 protein: CASSPQPFAYGYTF